One and the same sample provided the 20 T cell receptor beta chains below, sequenced in a study of a mutant IDH1 vaccine in newly diagnosed glioma. Documented time point: week 23, last vaccination. In every dose of vaccine, 300 ug of mutant IDH1 20-mer peptide was given alongside topical imiquimod. What these receptors recognize is not known. Measured with immunoSEQ multiplex PCR; TCRdb has only the in-frame clones, and not every one. The sample carries approximately 81,000 clones, approximately 85% recorded once. The sequencing used PBMCs, collected from a glioma patient whose treatment included an IDH1 peptide vaccine. The receptors shown here come from a man aged 25-40 years with glioma. Some clones in this sample may be carry-over from other donors' samples.

On this clone: Distinct nucleotide sequences in the sample also encode this CDR3. This chain connects TRBV5-6 to TRBJ2-7; weak D call: TRBD1 (6 bases). From germline, CDR1 is SGHDT and CDR2 YYEEEE. This CDR3 is built from 15 residues. V was cut by 1 base and J by 0 bases, with 11 bases left in between. As DNA, the CDR3 is TGTGCCAGCAGCTTGTTCAGGGGCAGCTCCTACGAGCAGTACTTC. Protein sequence: CASSLFRGSSYEQYF.

CDR3 DNA: TGTGCCAGCAGCTTAGGTGACAGGGGGTCGTCTGAAGCTTTCTTT. This sequence encodes CASSLGDRGSSEAFF. This chain uses TRBV7-9 with TRBJ1-1; TRBD1 matches 9 bases. Germline trimming cut 1 base from V and 6 bases from J; bases unmatched to any gene: 6. The length of the CDR3 is 15 residues. Germline V CDR1 and CDR2: SEHNR, FQNEAQ (reference sequence).

This clone has more than one count but fewer than ten. This chain uses TRBV5-6 with TRBJ1-1; D gene unclear. Trimming left V 4 bases short and J 0 bases short, with 7 bases between. Germline CDR1 SGHDT, CDR2 YYEEEE. The CDR3 covers 13 residues. DNA for the CDR3: TGTGCCAGCAGCGCGACGGTGAACACTGAAGCTTTCTTT. Encoded protein: CASSATVNTEAFF. Combining the CDR3 with reference TRBV5-6 and TRBJ1-1 gives the whole variable domain DAGVTQSPTHLIKTRGQQVTLRCSPKSGHDTVSWYQQALGQGPQFIFQYYEEEERQRGNFPDRFSGHQFPNYSSELNVNALLLGDSALYLCASSATVNTEAFFGQGTRLTVV.

The chain combines TRBV9 with TRBJ2-7; the D is unclear. Per germline, CDR1 SGDLS and CDR2 YYNGEE. With 3 bases removed from V and 2 bases from J, the gap between germline ends came to 15 bases. The CDR3 contains 15 residues. The CDR3 region has the DNA TGTGCCAGCAGCGCCTCCGAGCAGTTTACCTACGAGCAGTACTTC. Residues: CASSASEQFTYEQYF.

The gene calls are TRBV7-9 and TRBJ2-7; 12 bases are shared with TRBD1. This CDR3 is 16 amino acids long. Looked up from germline, CDR1 is SEHNR and CDR2 is FQNEAQ (reference sequence). Trimming removed 5 bases from V and 5 bases from J; junction bases left unmatched: 10. The chain's CDR3 is CASSLSGGTGGDEQYF. CDR3 coding DNA: TGTGCCAGCAGCCTCTCAGGAGGGACAGGGGGCGACGAGCAGTACTTC.

The V gene is TRBV5-6, the J gene TRBJ2-7, with D perhaps matching TRBD2 (6 bases). The CDR3 is 14 amino acids. Per germline, CDR1 SGHDT and CDR2 YYEEEE. Between the trimmed V and J ends, which lost 0 bases and 3 bases, there was a span of 10 bases. The CDR3 sequence is CASSLALGGYEQYF. The CDR3 DNA is TGTGCCAGCAGCTTGGCCCTCGGGGGCTACGAGCAGTACTTC.

This chain links TRBV5-4 with TRBJ1-1; D call uncertain. Trimming removed 0 bases from V and 11 bases from J, with 11 bases in between. Germline lookup yields CDR1 SGHNT and CDR2 YYREEE (reference sequence). CDR3 length equals 12 residues. The CDR3 spells CASSLVGGWAFF. As DNA, the CDR3 is TGTGCCAGCAGCTTGGTGGGTGGATGGGCTTTCTTT.

The V and J genes are TRBV18 and TRBJ1-2, with 7 bases fitting TRBD1. The CDR3 is 15 residues long. V trimming: 2 bases; J trimming: 4 bases; junction bases outside the gene matches: 7. CDR1 and CDR2 (germline): KGHSH, LQKENI. In nucleotides, the CDR3 is TGTGCCAGCTCACCAGACAGGGTGAATTTCTATGGCTACACCTTC. Its translation: CASSPDRVNFYGYTF.

CDR3 amino acids: CASRGLGTDTQYF. The DNA for the CDR3 is TGTGCCAGCAGGGGACTCGGCACAGATACGCAGTATTTT. V is TRBV6-4 and J is TRBJ2-3; D possibly corresponds to TRBD2 (6 bases). V was shortened by 6 bases and J by 1 base, with 8 bases between the two germline ends. This CDR3 comprises 13 residues. CDR1 is MRHNA and CDR2 is SNTAGT in the germline V gene.

In this sample, this clone turned up once. The genes are TRBV11-2 and TRBJ1-1; D remains ambiguous. The ends were cut back, 3 bases at V and 4 bases at J, with 9 bases in the middle. CDR1 and CDR2 (germline): SGHAT, FQNNGV. This CDR3 has 13 residues. CDR3 loop: CASSLEVFTEAFF. CDR3 bases: TGTGCCAGCAGCTTGGAGGTATTCACTGAAGCTTTCTTT.

This clone occurred once. The rearrangement joins TRBV5-6 to TRBJ2-5, with unresolved D. V lost 4 bases, J lost 5 bases, and 15 bases lay in between. The CDR3 has 14 residues. Germline CDR1 reads SGHDT; CDR2 reads YYEEEE. The CDR3 DNA reads TGTGCCAGCAGCCTTAGACGCCCTGGGGAGACCCAGTACTTC. Its translation is CASSLRRPGETQYF.

The chain employs TRBV9 and TRBJ1-1; D unclear. Germline V gene sequence: CDR1 SGDLS, CDR2 YYNGEE. CDR3 size: 16 residues. Trimming removed 3 bases at V and 3 bases at J, with 18 bases between. The CDR3 DNA reads TGTGCCAGCAGCGCCGTGAGCGCGGGCGCCGACACTGAAGCTTTCTTT. Translated: CASSAVSAGADTEAFF.

This clone appeared a few times. The chain recombines TRBV28 with TRBJ1-6; D not resolved. The germline CDR1 and CDR2 sequences are MDHEN and SYDVKM. V lost 2 bases, J lost 9 bases, and 11 bases lay in between. CDR3 length equals 14 residues. The CDR3, as DNA: TGTGCCAGCAGTTTAACCGGGCTTCGTTCACCCCTCCACTTT. Amino acid sequence: CASSLTGLRSPLHF.

This chain uses TRBV5-1 with TRBJ1-1; D uncertain. The CDR3 length is 15 residues. With 6 bases removed from V and 3 bases from J, the gap between germline ends came to 18 bases. The germline V gene has CDR1 SGHRS and CDR2 YFSETQ. The CDR3 region is CASTGSPGWDTEAFF. The CDR3 DNA sequence: TGCGCCAGCACTGGTTCGCCAGGATGGGACACTGAAGCTTTCTTT.

The rearrangement links TRBV19 to TRBJ2-2; 10 bases fit TRBD1. The V gene end was trimmed by 5 bases and the J gene end by 5 bases; junction bases not matched to a gene: 5. Germline lookup yields CDR1 LNHDA and CDR2 SQIVND (reference sequence). The CDR3 sequence is 15 residues long. The CDR3 here is CASSDRGLGTGELFF. In DNA, the CDR3 is TGTGCCAGTAGTGACAGGGGGCTCGGGACCGGGGAGCTGTTTTTT.

The chain joins TRBV25-1 to TRBJ2-6; D not certain. V lost 8 bases and J 3 bases, leaving 8 bases between the germline ends. The CDR3 is 13 amino acids. Germline values: CDR1 MGHDK, CDR2 SYGVNS. The DNA for the CDR3 is TGTGCCAGCGCCGGTTTTGGGGCCAACGTCCTGACTTTC. It translates to CASAGFGANVLTF.

This chain links TRBV5-4 with TRBJ2-1; perhaps D is TRBD1 or TRBD2 (6 bases each). The germline V gene encodes CDR1 SGHNT and CDR2 YYREEE (reference sequence). Trimming pared 0 bases from V and 9 bases from J, leaving 22 bases between. The CDR3 spans 17 residues. The CDR3 here is CASSLGVGAQGRSEQFF. CDR3 bases: TGTGCCAGCAGCTTGGGGGTAGGGGCCCAGGGGAGGAGTGAGCAGTTCTTC.

The chain couples TRBV7-9 to TRBJ2-3, with D possibly matching TRBD2 (5 bases). The CDR3 is 17 amino acids. Deletions cut 1 base from V and 2 bases from J, with 16 bases between. Germline V gives CDR1 SEHNR, CDR2 FQNEAQ (reference sequence). CDR3 protein: CASSLGAEGWDTDTQYF. CDR3 DNA sequence: TGTGCCAGCAGCTTAGGAGCGGAAGGATGGGACACAGATACGCAGTATTTT.

This clone is a singleton in its sample. J is TRBJ2-1 and V is TRBV6-1; 15 positions match TRBD2. The CDR3 spans 17 residues. V was clipped by 4 bases and J by 6 bases; unmatched bases: 7. Germline V CDR1 and CDR2: MNHNS, SASEGT. The CDR3 spells CASSALRTSGRANEQFF. CDR3 nucleotides: TGTGCCAGCAGTGCGCTCCGGACTAGCGGGAGGGCCAATGAGCAGTTCTTC.

The chain carries TRBV2 and TRBJ1-1; TRBD1 might be the D (5 bases). This CDR3 spans 13 amino acids. V was shortened by 1 base and J by 4 bases, with 7 bases between the two germline ends. Germline CDR1 and CDR2: SNHLY and FYNNEI. CDR3 nucleotide sequence: TGTGCCAGCAGTGAAGGGGGACCCACTGAAGCTTTCTTT. Protein sequence: CASSEGGPTEAFF.